The present entry profiles one T cell receptor beta chain with its context. CDR3 length: 12 amino acids. Germline values: CDR1 SGHVS, CDR2 FQNEAQ. Trimming pared 5 bases from V and 7 bases from J, leaving 11 bases between. A second PCR, run for 7 to 11 cycles, used a sample-barcoded 5' primer plus a J-beta primer mix. Every sample gave at least 2.5 million paired-end reads containing CDR3. TCRdb processed the 5' RACE reads anew with MiXCR; each CDR3 protein has one entry. The table shows hundreds of thousands of distinct CDR3 sequences, with 43% occurring only once. The sample originates from a study of blood T cells in healthy people across ages.

Source material: blood. The chain employs TRBV7-8 and TRBJ1-1; D not certain. The clonotype comes from a woman between 55 and 75 years old in good health. CDR3 sequence (DNA): TGTGCCAGCAGCCCCGTTGTTGGTGAAGCTTTCTTT. Its protein is CASSPVVGEAFF. Full variable domain (remainder filled in from reference TRBV7-8 and TRBJ1-1): GAGVSQSPRYKVAKRGQDVALRCDPISGHVSLFWYQQALGQGPEFLTYFQNEAQLDKSGLPSDRFFAERPEGSVSTLKIQRTQQEDSAVYLCASSPVVGEAFFGQGTRLTVV.